This is a list of T cell receptor beta chains from one sample in a study of cytomegalovirus exposure and HLA in healthy donors. The table came from immunoSEQ multiplex PCR; TCRdb's copy has only in-frame clones and leaves some out. The sample includes 120,000 or so clones, about 80% seen only once; the top ten take 1%. Input material: PBMCs. These receptors came from a man aged 35-49 years in good health and CMV-seronegative. CDR3s include the opening cysteine and the closing phenylalanine or tryptophan. The D gene is left open where the match is weak. Clone size, where shown, is once, few, many, or a class for clones that have expanded.

TRBV30	TRBJ2-3	-	-	CAWSKQGVPDTQYF	TGTGCCTGGAGTAAACAGGGCGTGCCAGATACGCAGTATTTT
TRBV20-1	TRBJ1-4	-	-	CSAGEREKLFF	TGCAGTGCAGGAGAGAGAGAAAAACTGTTTTTT
TRBV4-2	TRBJ2-2	-	-	CASSQEAPGTTNTGELFF	TGTGCCAGCAGCCAAGAGGCCCCGGGGACAACGAACACCGGGGAGCTGTTTTTT
TRBV5-6	TRBJ2-1	-	TRBD1	CASSTWTGEGVSYNEQFF	TGTGCCAGCAGCACGTGGACAGGGGAAGGAGTTTCCTACAATGAGCAGTTCTTC
TRBV28	TRBJ2-2	-	-	CASSPFRGSGELFF	TGTGCCAGCAGTCCCTTCCGGGGGAGCGGGGAGCTGTTTTTT
TRBV29-1	TRBJ2-3	-	TRBD2	CSVIAGGPPYF	TGCAGCGTTATAGCGGGAGGGCCTCCGTATTTT
TRBV14	TRBJ1-4	-	-	CASSQGLNEKLFF	TGTGCCAGCAGCCAAGGACTTAATGAAAAACTGTTTTTT
TRBV28	TRBJ2-7	-	-	CASSWGDYEQYF	TGTGCCAGCAGCTGGGGGGACTACGAGCAGTACTTC
TRBV7-9	TRBJ2-7	few	-	CSSSSLGGEQYF	TGTTCCAGCAGCTCACTAGGAGGCGAGCAGTACTTC
TRBV7-2	TRBJ1-4	-	-	CASSLAVGGINEKLFF	TGTGCCAGCAGCTTAGCGGTAGGAGGGATTAATGAAAAACTGTTTTTT
TRBV9	TRBJ1-5	-	-	CASSVGGSFIEPQHF	TGTGCCAGCAGCGTAGGAGGATCGTTCATAGAGCCCCAGCATTTT
TRBV5-1	TRBJ1-5	once	-	CASSPDGYSNQPQHF	TGCGCCAGCAGCCCCGACGGGTATAGCAATCAGCCCCAGCATTTT
TRBV5-4	TRBJ1-4	-	-	CASSSPSDEKLFF	TGTGCCAGCAGCTCCCCCTCGGATGAAAAACTGTTTTTT
TRBV6-6	TRBJ1-5	-	-	CASSPPMDTGNQPQHF	TGTGCCAGCAGTCCCCCCATGGACACGGGCAATCAGCCCCAGCATTTT
TRBV6-1	TRBJ1-5	-	-	CASSEAGASNQPQHF	TGTGCCAGCAGTGAAGCAGGGGCAAGCAATCAGCCCCAGCATTTT
TRBV14	TRBJ2-7	-	TRBD1	CASSPIHRGLLDEQYF	TGTGCCAGCAGCCCGATCCACAGGGGGCTTTTGGACGAGCAGTACTTC
TRBV27	TRBJ2-1	-	TRBD2	CASALGAGAGNEQFF	TGTGCCAGCGCCCTAGGGGCGGGAGCCGGCAATGAGCAGTTCTTC
TRBV2	TRBJ2-5	-	TRBD2	CASRELAGGQETQYF	TGTGCCAGCAGGGAACTAGCGGGGGGCCAAGAGACCCAGTACTTC
TRBV29-1	TRBJ1-1	-	TRBD1	CSVVGDRDAFF	TGCAGCGTTGTTGGGGACAGGGACGCTTTCTTT
TRBV11-2	TRBJ1-5	-	-	CASSQQGPGAQHF	TGTGCCAGCAGCCAGCAGGGTCCTGGGGCCCAGCATTTT
TRBV27	TRBJ2-2	-	TRBD1	CAISRLGTGPTGELFF	TGTGCCATCAGTCGTTTGGGGACAGGGCCCACCGGGGAGCTGTTTTTT
TRBV7-2	TRBJ1-5	-	-	CASSFDFNQPQHF	TGTGCCAGCAGCTTTGACTTCAATCAGCCCCAGCATTTT
TRBV28	TRBJ2-3	-	-	CASSFGGDLEDTQYF	TGTGCCAGCAGTTTTGGAGGGGATCTCGAGGATACGCAGTATTTT
TRBV27	TRBJ2-6	-	-	CASSVPGAGANVLTF	TGTGCCAGCAGTGTTCCGGGGGCTGGGGCCAACGTCCTGACTTTC
TRBV6-1	TRBJ2-5	-	TRBD1	CASSGQGRETQYF	TGTGCCAGCAGTGGACAGGGGAGAGAGACCCAGTACTTC
TRBV30	TRBJ2-4	few	TRBD1	CAWSRDREITLAKNIQYF	TGTGCCTGGAGTCGGGACAGAGAAATCACACTAGCCAAAAACATTCAGTACTTC
TRBV6-6	TRBJ2-7	few	-	CASSQPWESYEQYF	TGTGCCAGCAGCCAACCGTGGGAGTCCTACGAGCAGTACTTC
TRBV28	TRBJ2-7	-	-	CASSSSRGSYEQYF	TGTGCCAGCAGTTCCAGCAGGGGTTCCTACGAGCAGTACTTC
TRBV7-2	TRBJ2-5	-	-	CASSRGTSQKTQYF	TGTGCCAGCAGCCGCGGGACGAGTCAGAAGACCCAGTACTTC
TRBV5-1	TRBJ1-4	-	-	CASSLVGPANEKLFF	TGCGCCAGCAGCTTGGTGGGGCCGGCTAATGAAAAACTGTTTTTT
TRBV5-1	TRBJ1-2	-	TRBD1	CASSLGAGGYYGYTF	TGCGCCAGCAGCTTGGGGGCAGGGGGCTATTATGGCTACACCTTC
TRBV11-3	TRBJ1-1	few	-	CASSLDYGGAEAFF	TGTGCCAGCAGCTTAGATTACGGGGGAGCTGAAGCTTTCTTT
TRBV6-1	TRBJ1-1	-	-	CASSPHRMNTEAFF	TGTGCCAGCAGCCCCCATAGAATGAACACTGAAGCTTTCTTT
TRBV28	TRBJ2-7	-	TRBD2	CASSQTPGLAGTYEQYF	TGTGCCAGCAGCCAAACCCCTGGGCTAGCGGGTACCTACGAGCAGTACTTC
TRBV21-1	TRBJ1-5	-	-	CASSKTIGQGYQPQHF	TGTGCCAGCAGCAAAACAATAGGACAGGGGTATCAGCCCCAGCATTTT
TRBV5-1	TRBJ1-1	-	-	CASSLPGMNTEAFF	TGCGCCAGCAGCTTGCCAGGGATGAACACTGAAGCTTTCTTT
TRBV5-1	TRBJ2-5	-	TRBD1	CASSEGTGRETQYF	TGCGCCAGCAGCGAGGGGACAGGGCGAGAGACCCAGTACTTC
TRBV30	TRBJ1-4	-	TRBD1	CAWNPGQGGLTNEKLFF	TGTGCCTGGAACCCGGGACAGGGGGGTCTGACTAATGAAAAACTGTTTTTT
TRBV5-1	TRBJ2-5	-	-	CASSQGVETQYF	TGCGCCAGCAGCCAAGGGGTGGAGACCCAGTACTTC
TRBV18	TRBJ2-2	-	-	CASSPDVAGTGELFF	TGTGCCAGCTCACCGGATGTGGCAGGTACCGGGGAGCTGTTTTTT
TRBV28	TRBJ1-5	-	-	CASSSQVQPQHF	TGTGCCAGCAGTTCACAGGTCCAGCCCCAGCATTTT
TRBV2	TRBJ1-2	-	TRBD1	CAAQLIGAGGKTVYGYTF	TGTGCAGCGCAGCTGATCGGCGCAGGGGGGAAGACCGTCTATGGCTACACCTTC
TRBV7-9	TRBJ2-1	-	TRBD1	CASLRETGVYNEQFF	TGTGCCAGCCTAAGGGAGACAGGGGTGTACAATGAGCAGTTCTTC
TRBV14	TRBJ2-2	once	-	CASSQQLSGELFF	TGTGCCAGCAGCCAACAACTTTCCGGGGAGCTGTTTTTT
TRBV19	TRBJ2-7	-	TRBD1	CASSTWDRSYEQYF	TGTGCCAGTAGTACCTGGGACAGAAGCTACGAGCAGTACTTC
TRBV5-4	TRBJ2-7	-	TRBD1	CASSTPPGQGNYEQYF	TGTGCCAGCAGCACACCACCGGGACAGGGGAACTACGAGCAGTACTTC
TRBV5-1	TRBJ2-2	-	-	CASSLRTGSGELFF	TGCGCCAGCAGCTTGCGGACTGGGAGCGGGGAGCTGTTTTTT
TRBV28	TRBJ1-1	-	-	CASSLMSFGGSEAFF	TGTGCCAGCAGTTTAATGTCGTTTGGGGGCTCTGAAGCTTTCTTT
TRBV19	TRBJ2-5	-	-	CASSIKVRGMETQYF	TGTGCCAGTAGTATAAAAGTACGGGGGATGGAGACCCAGTACTTC
TRBV30	TRBJ2-7	once	-	CAWSQGGTSYEQYF	TGTGCCTGGAGTCAGGGCGGGACTTCCTACGAGCAGTACTTC
TRBV28	TRBJ1-5	-	-	CASGDRNGQPQHF	TGTGCCAGCGGCGACAGGAACGGTCAGCCCCAGCATTTT
TRBV5-1	TRBJ1-2	-	-	CASSLGPTDGYTF	TGCGCCAGCAGCTTGGGCCCAACGGATGGCTACACCTTC
TRBV18	TRBJ1-3	-	TRBD1	CASSPRGQANTIYF	TGTGCCAGCTCACCCAGGGGGCAAGCAAACACCATATATTTT
TRBV19	TRBJ2-1	-	-	CASSIGSSTSYNEQFF	TGTGCCAGTAGTATTGGTAGCTCAACGAGCTACAATGAGCAGTTCTTC
TRBV11-2	TRBJ2-1	few	TRBD2	CASSHQGVAGGGEQFF	TGTGCCAGCAGCCATCAGGGGGTAGCGGGAGGGGGTGAGCAGTTCTTC
TRBV20-1	TRBJ1-2	-	-	CSASPGYTF	TGCAGTGCTAGTCCGGGCTACACCTTC
TRBV20-1	TRBJ1-1	-	-	CSASPTLEAFF	TGCAGTGCTAGCCCGACACTTGAAGCTTTCTTT
TRBV6-1	TRBJ2-7	-	-	CASSVGQRFYEQYF	TGTGCCAGCAGTGTCGGACAGAGGTTCTACGAGCAGTACTTC